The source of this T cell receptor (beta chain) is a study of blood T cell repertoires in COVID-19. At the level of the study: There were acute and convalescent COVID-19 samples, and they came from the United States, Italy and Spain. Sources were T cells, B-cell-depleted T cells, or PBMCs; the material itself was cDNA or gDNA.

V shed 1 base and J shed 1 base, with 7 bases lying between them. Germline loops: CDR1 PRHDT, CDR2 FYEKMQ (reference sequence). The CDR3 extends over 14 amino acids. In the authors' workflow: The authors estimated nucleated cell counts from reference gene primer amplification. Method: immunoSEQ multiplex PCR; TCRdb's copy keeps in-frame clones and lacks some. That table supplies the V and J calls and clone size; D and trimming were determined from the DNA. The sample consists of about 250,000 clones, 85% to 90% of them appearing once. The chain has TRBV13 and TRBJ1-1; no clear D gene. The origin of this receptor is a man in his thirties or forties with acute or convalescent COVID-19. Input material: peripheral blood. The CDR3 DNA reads TGTGCCAGCAGCTTAGTAGGAGAGAACACTGAAGCTTTCTTT. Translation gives CASSLVGENTEAFF.